Listed below are T cell receptor beta chains from one sample, sequenced in a study of cytomegalovirus exposure and HLA in healthy donors. Assay: immunoSEQ multiplex PCR; the TCRdb copy retains only in-frame clones and omits some. In the table there are some 74,000 clones, around 70% of which are singletons. Sequenced sample: PBMCs. All receptors come from a man between 40 and 49 years old in good health and CMV-seropositive. Both conserved end residues are part of each CDR3.

CDR3 length: 16
V gene: TRBV28
J gene: TRBJ2-4
CDR3 protein: CASHHNSGSAKNIQYF

CDR3 length: 13
V gene: TRBV5-4
J gene: TRBJ2-1
CDR3 protein: CASRGGSYNEQFF

CDR3 length: 15
V gene: TRBV5-1
J gene: TRBJ1-3
CDR3 protein: CASSLTPYSGNTIYF

CDR3 length: 14
V gene: TRBV5-1
J gene: TRBJ2-7
CDR3 protein: CASSFTGILYEQYF

CDR3 length: 14
V gene: TRBV30
J gene: TRBJ1-1
CDR3 protein: CAWNPGQGVTEAFF

CDR3 length: 15
V gene: TRBV28
J gene: TRBJ1-4
CDR3 protein: CASSPPTATNEKLFF

CDR3 length: 14
V gene: TRBV28
J gene: TRBJ2-5
CDR3 protein: CASSLTWVQETQYF

CDR3 length: 13
V gene: TRBV7-9
J gene: TRBJ1-1
CDR3 protein: CASSSSQNTEAFF

CDR3 length: 14
V gene: TRBV7-2
J gene: TRBJ2-2
CDR3 protein: CASSPGTTGGELFF

CDR3 length: 13
V gene: TRBV5-6
J gene: TRBJ1-5
CDR3 protein: CASSLGPNQPQHF

CDR3 length: 13
V gene: TRBV28
J gene: TRBJ1-5
CDR3 protein: CASSFGGQQPQHF

CDR3 length: 17
V gene: TRBV7-9
J gene: TRBJ2-2
CDR3 protein: CASSLSFGQGNTGELFF

CDR3 length: 12
V gene: TRBV10-3
J gene: TRBJ2-2
CDR3 protein: CAIAGGPGELFF

CDR3 length: 13
V gene: TRBV2
J gene: TRBJ1-1
CDR3 protein: CASTRVEGTEAFF

CDR3 length: 15
V gene: TRBV4-1
J gene: NA
CDR3 protein: CASSQELWTAREQYF